The present TCR beta chain was sequenced within a study of blood T cell repertoires in COVID-19. Study information: Samples came from the United States, Italy and Spain, spanning acute and convalescent COVID-19. From T cells, B-cell-depleted T cells, or PBMCs came the material, which was cDNA or gDNA.

In the original workflow: Scientists estimated how many nucleated cells there were by amplifying reference gene primers. Sequenced by immunoSEQ multiplex PCR; TCRdb stores in-frame clones only, minus some. Clone size and V and J calls were adopted from that table, with D and trimming inferred from the DNA. This sample has 90,000 to 120,000 clones, with more than 75% found just once. The receptor's source is a man aged 50-59 years with acute or convalescent COVID-19. Material: peripheral blood.

In nucleotides, the CDR3 is TGTGCCAGCAGAGAGGGACAGAACCGCATCTGGCAGTATTTT. Protein sequence: CASREGQNRIWQYF. This chain joins TRBV27 and TRBJ2-3; 7 bases are shared with TRBD1. Trimming removed 6 bases from V and 11 bases from J; junction bases left unmatched: 14. CDR3 length: 14 amino acids. Germline values: CDR1 MNHEY, CDR2 SMNVEV (reference sequence).